Listed here is a single T cell receptor (beta chain). Its antigen is still unknown. CDR3 size: 17 residues. Germline values: CDR1 MNHNS, CDR2 SASEGT. Trimming took off 6 bases at V and 0 bases at J, with 19 bases between the two ends. TCRdb passed the RT-PCR reads through MiXCR, listing each CDR3 protein once. The data hold under 200,000 distinct CDR3 sequences, with 9.5% to 13% observed a single time. These data are taken from a study of response to subunit inactivated influenza vaccine. Study results and limitations: The authors offered the suggestion that each seasonal influenza vaccination recruits few new T cells.

This sequence was found in a man aged 50-59 years who received an inactivated influenza vaccine. The chain joins TRBV6-1 to TRBJ2-3; D is uncertain. The input for sequencing was non-naive T cells sorted from PBMCs, taken more than 35 days after vaccination. CDR3 DNA sequence: TGTGCCAGCAGCCGAATTAGAGCTGTCACGAGCACAGATACGCAGTATTTT. Amino acids: CASSRIRAVTSTDTQYF.